The clone carrying this T cell receptor beta chain was recorded a few times. Its target is unknown. This sample is drawn from a study of vaccination and CD4 T cells after COVID-19. Study details: Cultures designated as controls were supplied with a CEFX pool, an HIV-1 Nef pool, or no peptide.

CDR3 size: 14 residues. Germline trimming cut 6 bases from V and 2 bases from J; bases unmatched to any gene: 5. Treatment defined: roughly ten-day PBMC culture with coronavirus spike peptide pools or control peptides (ViraFEST assay). Expansion of antigen-specific T cells with peptide pools by ViraFEST preceded sequencing of TCRs. The study sequenced cultured CD4+ T cell DNA using the Oncomine TCR Beta short-read assay. Each CDR3 protein gets one entry after TCRdb re-called the PCR reads with MiXCR. This sample yields 10,000 to 15,000 distinct CDR3 sequences, of which roughly 48% are seen a single time; around 24% belongs to the top ten.

This receptor was obtained from a human donor who had recovered from COVID-19. Sequencing was carried out using CD4+ T cells from blood, cultured in vitro. J is TRBJ1-1 and V is TRBV12-3 or TRBV12-4, with 8 nucleotides matching TRBD1. The CDR3 DNA is TGTGCCAGCAGATTGACAGGGGTAAACACTGAAGCTTTCTTT. Translated: CASRLTGVNTEAFF.